Sequencing of this T cell receptor beta chain was carried out in a study of blood T cell repertoires in COVID-19. Study summary: Sites across the United States, Italy and Spain contributed samples from acute and convalescent COVID-19. PBMCs, B-cell-depleted T cells, or T cells provided the cDNA or gDNA that made up the material.

Germline V gene data show CDR1 as SEHNR and CDR2 as FQNEAQ (reference sequence). The CDR3 is 17 amino acids. V was trimmed by 3 bases and J by 0 bases, leaving 15 bases between them. In the original processing: Reference gene primer amplification gave estimated nucleated cell counts. Here immunoSEQ multiplex PCR was the method, and the copy in TCRdb shows in-frame clones only, minus some. Clonal size and the V and J genes are those of that table, whereas D and trimming came from the DNA. The data hold under 200,000 clones, with around 87% observed a single time. This sequence joins TRBV7-9 and TRBJ2-1, with a tentative D call TRBD1 (6 bases). The sequenced sample consisted of peripheral blood. The origin of this receptor is a man aged 35-49 years with active or convalescent COVID-19. In DNA, the CDR3 is TGTGCCAGCAGCTTCAGGAGTGGGGGCAGCTCCTACAATGAGCAGTTCTTC. Translation gives CASSFRSGGSSYNEQFF.